The TCR beta chain described here comes from a study of T-cell reconstitution after alpha-beta-depleted transplantation in children (dated by TCRdb to the mid-2010s). In the study overall: T-cell immune reconstitution after TCRalphabeta/CD19-depleted allogeneic hematopoietic cell transplantation in children was quantitatively tracked in the study by means of TCR repertoire profiling. The paper as a whole reports these results and caveats: In some patients, the high TCRbeta diversity seen at day 60 was put down to recipient T cells and intrathymic progenitors that had survived conditioning. Apparently early alphabetaT-cell count recovery about two months after transplant reportedly relied on only several hundred rapidly expanded clones derived from non-depleted graft cells. Over subsequent months, a decline in hyperexpanded clone frequencies was noted, and after one year, T-cell counts and TCRbeta diversity were mostly ascribed to newly produced T cells.

At the junction V is shortened by 5 bases and J by 6 bases; bases outside the gene matches: 6. The CDR3 starts with the cysteine, ends with the phenylalanine, and has 14 residues. Just CDR3 DNA is preserved here, 42 bases in frame from base 1. Read against the paper, the sample's treatment or condition label means: allogeneic hematopoietic cell transplantation with graft depleted of TCRalphabeta T cells and CD19 B cells. Transplant recipients were children who received TCRalphabeta/CD19-depleted allogeneic hematopoietic cell grafts. Preparation of the library involved PCR. Sequencing relied on an Illumina HiSeq 2500. TCR libraries were prepared with molecular barcoding, using unique molecular identifiers to normalize TCRbeta repertoire quantification. The public reads were run again by TCRdb, first through fastp at Q25 and then through MiXCR, and only productive beta chains were kept. Each CDR3 protein appears once, grouped with its most common genes and DNA. This sample has a few hundred thousand distinct CDR3 sequences in its table, and roughly a quarter of those were observed once. Around a third of the sample lies in the top ten.

This clonotype has only a few counts. The specificity of this receptor is unknown. Within one base of it there is no much larger clone, and no base qualities were kept. Sequences were derived from PBMCs, sampled before TCRalphabeta/CD19-depleted stem cell transplant. This TCR was recovered from a boy younger than two with Wiskott-Aldrich syndrome, due to receive a stem cell transplant. The chain was built from TRBV12-3 or TRBV12-4 and TRBJ1-2; 10 of the junction bases match TRBD1. The bases read TGTGCCAGCAGTCCGACAGGGGGCCTGGATGGCTACACCTTC. It codes for CASSPTGGLDGYTF.